Listed below are T cell receptor beta chains from one sample, sequenced in a study of CD8 T cells in ankylosing spondylitis. MiXCR, applied by TCRdb to the 5' RACE reads, yields one record per CDR3 protein. This sample has 150,000 to 200,000 distinct CDR3 sequences; approximately 9% occur once, and the top ten carry over 12%. Sequencing used blood, either unsorted or a sorted T cell fraction (not recorded which). Receptors originate from a female donor with ankylosing spondylitis or in good health (not recorded which). CDR3s include the opening cysteine and the closing phenylalanine or tryptophan. The D gene is left open where the match is weak. Clone size is given for some rows only: seen once, a few or many times, or a class if the clone is expanded.

clone_size: few; cdr3_length: 14; v_call: TRBV18; d_call: NA; j_call: TRBJ2-7; cdr3_nt: TGTGCCAGCTCACCATTGAACAGCTACTACGAGCAGTACTTC; cdr3_aa: CASSPLNSYYEQYF
clone_size: few; cdr3_length: 18; v_call: TRBV2; d_call: NA; j_call: TRBJ2-7; cdr3_nt: TGTGCCAGCAGTAGGGTAACAGGGGGTAGCGGGACGAAGGACGAGCAGTACTTC; cdr3_aa: CASSRVTGGSGTKDEQYF
clone_size: NA; cdr3_length: 18; v_call: TRBV11-2; d_call: TRBD2; j_call: TRBJ2-7; cdr3_nt: TGTGCCAGCAGCTTAGTCCCTTCCTCGCGGGAGGGCCCCGACGAGCAGTACTTC; cdr3_aa: CASSLVPSSREGPDEQYF
clone_size: few; cdr3_length: 17; v_call: TRBV28; d_call: TRBD1; j_call: TRBJ2-7; cdr3_nt: TGTGCCAGCAGTTTAGCCGGGACAGGGATATTCCTGTGCGAGCAGTACTTC; cdr3_aa: CASSLAGTGIFLCEQYF
clone_size: medium-sized; cdr3_length: 16; v_call: TRBV6-5; d_call: TRBD1; j_call: TRBJ1-2; cdr3_nt: TGTGCCAGCAGTTTACAGTCCGGGACAGGATATTATGGCTACACCTTC; cdr3_aa: CASSLQSGTGYYGYTF
clone_size: NA; cdr3_length: 14; v_call: TRBV30; d_call: TRBD1; j_call: TRBJ2-5; cdr3_nt: TGTGCCTGGACTTCAGGACAGGGGGGAGAGACCCAGTACTTC; cdr3_aa: CAWTSGQGGETQYF
clone_size: NA; cdr3_length: 13; v_call: TRBV27; d_call: NA; j_call: TRBJ1-6; cdr3_nt: TGTGCCAGCACCCTGTCCCCGAATTCACCCCTCCACTTT; cdr3_aa: CASTLSPNSPLHF
clone_size: NA; cdr3_length: 13; v_call: TRBV6-1; d_call: NA; j_call: TRBJ1-1; cdr3_nt: TGTGCCAGCAGTGTGGGGGTGTGGACTGAAGCTTTCTTT; cdr3_aa: CASSVGVWTEAFF
clone_size: many; cdr3_length: 14; v_call: TRBV6-2/TRBV6-3; d_call: NA; j_call: TRBJ2-3; cdr3_nt: TGTGCCAGCACCCCATCTCCTGACACAGATACGCAGTATTTT; cdr3_aa: CASTPSPDTDTQYF
clone_size: few; cdr3_length: 13; v_call: TRBV6-1; d_call: NA; j_call: TRBJ2-5; cdr3_nt: TGTGCCAGCAGTCCGGCAGGCAGAGAGACCCAGTACTTC; cdr3_aa: CASSPAGRETQYF
clone_size: NA; cdr3_length: 13; v_call: TRBV9; d_call: NA; j_call: TRBJ2-5; cdr3_nt: TGTGCCAGCAGCGGAGGGACAAAAGAGACCCAGTACTTC; cdr3_aa: CASSGGTKETQYF
clone_size: NA; cdr3_length: 15; v_call: TRBV6-1; d_call: TRBD1; j_call: TRBJ2-7; cdr3_nt: TGTGCCAGCAGGCCCCGGGACAGGGAAACCTACGAGCAGTACTTC; cdr3_aa: CASRPRDRETYEQYF
clone_size: NA; cdr3_length: 14; v_call: TRBV9; d_call: NA; j_call: TRBJ1-4; cdr3_nt: TGTGCCAGCGGCCCGGTGAGGGCTAATGAAAAACTGTTTTTT; cdr3_aa: CASGPVRANEKLFF
clone_size: few; cdr3_length: 16; v_call: TRBV7-9; d_call: TRBD2; j_call: TRBJ2-1; cdr3_nt: TGTGCCAGCAGCTCCCCTCCGGGACTAGGATACAATGAGCAGTTCTTC; cdr3_aa: CASSSPPGLGYNEQFF
clone_size: few; cdr3_length: 13; v_call: TRBV4-3; d_call: NA; j_call: TRBJ2-5; cdr3_nt: TGCGCCAGCAGCCTCACAGGGTGGCAGACCCAGTACTTC; cdr3_aa: CASSLTGWQTQYF
clone_size: few; cdr3_length: 17; v_call: TRBV6-2/TRBV6-3; d_call: NA; j_call: TRBJ2-2; cdr3_nt: TGTGCCAGCAGTTACACGACCGCAGGGGTGAACACCGGGGAGCTGTTTTTT; cdr3_aa: CASSYTTAGVNTGELFF
clone_size: NA; cdr3_length: 17; v_call: TRBV28; d_call: TRBD2; j_call: TRBJ2-3; cdr3_nt: TGTGCCAGCTCCCCCCTAACTAGCGGGACAGCTGGAGATACGCAGTATTTT; cdr3_aa: CASSPLTSGTAGDTQYF
clone_size: few; cdr3_length: 12; v_call: TRBV24-1; d_call: NA; j_call: TRBJ1-1; cdr3_nt: TGTGCCGAGAGGGGGAGGAACACTGAAGCTTTCTTT; cdr3_aa: CAERGRNTEAFF
clone_size: few; cdr3_length: 13; v_call: TRBV11-3; d_call: NA; j_call: TRBJ2-1; cdr3_nt: TGTGCCAGCAGTGCTAGAGATTACAATGAGCAGTTCTTC; cdr3_aa: CASSARDYNEQFF
clone_size: few; cdr3_length: 12; v_call: TRBV12-3/TRBV12-4; d_call: NA; j_call: TRBJ2-1; cdr3_nt: TGTGCCAGCAGTTTAGCGTCGGGGGAGCAGTTCTTC; cdr3_aa: CASSLASGEQFF
clone_size: NA; cdr3_length: 14; v_call: TRBV6-2/TRBV6-3; d_call: NA; j_call: TRBJ1-1; cdr3_nt: TGTGCCAGCATTCTGGGCCGATTTAACACTGAAGCTTTCTTT; cdr3_aa: CASILGRFNTEAFF
clone_size: few; cdr3_length: 15; v_call: TRBV5-1; d_call: NA; j_call: TRBJ1-1; cdr3_nt: TGCGCCAGCAGCTTGACCCAGGGCGGGAGCACTGAAGCTTTCTTT; cdr3_aa: CASSLTQGGSTEAFF
clone_size: few; cdr3_length: 14; v_call: TRBV28; d_call: NA; j_call: TRBJ2-3; cdr3_nt: TGTGCCAGCAGTTTTCTTCCGGGAGCAGATACGCAGTATTTT; cdr3_aa: CASSFLPGADTQYF
clone_size: many; cdr3_length: 11; v_call: TRBV7-9; d_call: NA; j_call: TRBJ1-1; cdr3_nt: TGTGCCAGCAGCTATCTCACTGAAGCTTTCTTT; cdr3_aa: CASSYLTEAFF
clone_size: many; cdr3_length: 13; v_call: TRBV7-9; d_call: NA; j_call: TRBJ2-1; cdr3_nt: TGTGCCAGTATGGCGGCTGCGCGGAGTGAGCAGTTCTTC; cdr3_aa: CASMAAARSEQFF
clone_size: few; cdr3_length: 16; v_call: TRBV7-6; d_call: TRBD2; j_call: TRBJ2-1; cdr3_nt: TGTGCCAGCAGCTCATCTCTAGCGGGAGGGTACAATGAGCAGTTCTTC; cdr3_aa: CASSSSLAGGYNEQFF
clone_size: many; cdr3_length: 15; v_call: TRBV4-3; d_call: TRBD2; j_call: TRBJ2-7; cdr3_nt: TGCGCCAGCAGCCGGGAGCGGGAGGGGGGCTACGAGCAGTACTTC; cdr3_aa: CASSREREGGYEQYF
clone_size: few; cdr3_length: 16; v_call: TRBV10-1; d_call: TRBD1; j_call: TRBJ2-1; cdr3_nt: TGCGCCAGCAGTCTTGGGACAGGTCGATCCTACAATGAGCAGTTCTTC; cdr3_aa: CASSLGTGRSYNEQFF
clone_size: few; cdr3_length: 15; v_call: TRBV27; d_call: NA; j_call: TRBJ2-7; cdr3_nt: TGTGCCAGCAGTTTAGGGTCAGGGAGGTTCGGCGAGCAGTACTTC; cdr3_aa: CASSLGSGRFGEQYF
clone_size: NA; cdr3_length: 14; v_call: TRBV25-1; d_call: TRBD2; j_call: TRBJ2-1; cdr3_nt: TGTGCCAGCAGACTAGCGGGAGCAAACAATGAGCAGTTCTTC; cdr3_aa: CASRLAGANNEQFF
clone_size: NA; cdr3_length: 14; v_call: TRBV6-2/TRBV6-3; d_call: TRBD1; j_call: TRBJ2-2; cdr3_nt: TGTGCCAGCAGTTACCAACAGGGGACCGGGGAGCTGTTTTTT; cdr3_aa: CASSYQQGTGELFF
clone_size: many; cdr3_length: 15; v_call: TRBV12-3/TRBV12-4; d_call: TRBD1; j_call: TRBJ2-7; cdr3_nt: TGTGCCAGCAGTCCTTCCCCGGGACAGGGTTACGAGCAGTACTTC; cdr3_aa: CASSPSPGQGYEQYF
clone_size: few; cdr3_length: 14; v_call: TRBV30; d_call: TRBD1; j_call: TRBJ1-1; cdr3_nt: TGTGCCTGGAGTCACGGACAGGGGATCACTGAAGCTTTCTTT; cdr3_aa: CAWSHGQGITEAFF
clone_size: NA; cdr3_length: 16; v_call: TRBV20-1; d_call: NA; j_call: TRBJ2-5; cdr3_nt: TGCAGTGCTAGAGATCTCCCGGGAGAGGGTAGGGAGACCCAGTACTTC; cdr3_aa: CSARDLPGEGRETQYF
clone_size: few; cdr3_length: 15; v_call: TRBV29-1; d_call: TRBD1; j_call: TRBJ2-2; cdr3_nt: TGCAGCGTGGGGAGGACAGGGGGCCACACCGGGGAGCTGTTTTTT; cdr3_aa: CSVGRTGGHTGELFF
clone_size: NA; cdr3_length: 14; v_call: TRBV7-9; d_call: TRBD1; j_call: TRBJ2-3; cdr3_nt: TGTGCCAGCAGCGGGGACAGGTCCACAGATACGCAGTATTTT; cdr3_aa: CASSGDRSTDTQYF
clone_size: few; cdr3_length: 15; v_call: TRBV28; d_call: TRBD2; j_call: TRBJ2-7; cdr3_nt: TGTGCCAGCAGTTTGAGCGGGACTCATGGGTACGAGCAGTACTTC; cdr3_aa: CASSLSGTHGYEQYF
clone_size: NA; cdr3_length: 15; v_call: TRBV11-2; d_call: NA; j_call: TRBJ2-1; cdr3_nt: TGTGCCAGCAGTCCTGATGTGGGGGGTTACAATGAGCAGTTCTTC; cdr3_aa: CASSPDVGGYNEQFF
clone_size: many; cdr3_length: 16; v_call: TRBV6-5; d_call: TRBD1; j_call: TRBJ2-1; cdr3_nt: TGTGCCAGCAGTTACCTAGACAGGGCGGGCTACAATGAGCAGTTCTTC; cdr3_aa: CASSYLDRAGYNEQFF
clone_size: many; cdr3_length: 19; v_call: TRBV28; d_call: TRBD2; j_call: TRBJ2-3; cdr3_nt: TGTGCCAGCAGTTACACTAACCGCCTCTTTGGGAGGGACACAGATACGCAGTATTTT; cdr3_aa: CASSYTNRLFGRDTDTQYF
clone_size: few; cdr3_length: 13; v_call: TRBV27; d_call: TRBD1; j_call: TRBJ1-2; cdr3_nt: TGTGCCAGCTCGACAGGGGACTCTTATGGCTACACCTTC; cdr3_aa: CASSTGDSYGYTF
clone_size: few; cdr3_length: 19; v_call: TRBV2; d_call: NA; j_call: TRBJ1-3; cdr3_nt: TGTGCCAGCAGTGAACACACGGGGCCAACTAAGAGCTCTGGAAACACCATATATTTT; cdr3_aa: CASSEHTGPTKSSGNTIYF
clone_size: NA; cdr3_length: 11; v_call: TRBV20-1; d_call: NA; j_call: TRBJ2-1; cdr3_nt: TGCAGTGCTAGAGGGTACAATGAGCAGTTCTTC; cdr3_aa: CSARGYNEQFF
clone_size: few; cdr3_length: 14; v_call: TRBV20-1; d_call: NA; j_call: TRBJ2-1; cdr3_nt: TGCAGTGCTAGAGTAACGGGTGGGGTGCATGAGCAGTTCTTC; cdr3_aa: CSARVTGGVHEQFF
clone_size: NA; cdr3_length: 13; v_call: TRBV29-1; d_call: NA; j_call: TRBJ2-1; cdr3_nt: TGCAGCGTTGAGAGATCCTCCTACAATGAGCAGTTCTTC; cdr3_aa: CSVERSSYNEQFF
clone_size: NA; cdr3_length: 15; v_call: TRBV6-2/TRBV6-3; d_call: TRBD1; j_call: TRBJ2-2; cdr3_nt: TGTGCCAGCAGTTACTCTGCAGGGGGCACCGGGGAGCTGTTTTTT; cdr3_aa: CASSYSAGGTGELFF
clone_size: few; cdr3_length: 12; v_call: TRBV28; d_call: NA; j_call: TRBJ1-1; cdr3_nt: TGTGCCAGCAGTCCGACAGTCACTGAAGCTTTCTTT; cdr3_aa: CASSPTVTEAFF